The TCR beta chain described here comes from a study of T cell changes during pregnancy in multiple sclerosis. This clone was picked up one time. TCRdb keeps only in-frame clones here, not all; method: immunoSEQ multiplex PCR. The sample records some 40,000 clones, about 88% being singletons. Sequenced here: CD8+ T cells from peripheral blood mononuclear cells, sampled in the first trimester of pregnancy. The source is a female donor with multiple sclerosis, enrolled in a pregnancy study.

The CDR3 here is CASSYFGDSGNTIYF. The CDR3 DNA is TGTGCCAGCAGTTACTTCGGGGACTCTGGAAACACCATATATTTT. V is TRBV6-5 and J is TRBJ1-3, with D unresolved. In germline, CDR1 is MNHEY, CDR2 SVGAGI. The CDR3 is 15 residues long. V was pared by 1 base and J by 0 bases, with 7 bases between.